The entry below gives a single TCR beta chain sequence along with its context. What this receptor recognizes is not known. Base qualities are not recorded, but no much larger clone differs from it by a single base. The CDR3 regions of human TCRbeta chains were analyzed by immunosequencing. The published analysis was carried out like this. TCRs in the repertoires were matched against a reference library of SARS-CoV-2-specific TCRs that had been generated with the MIRA antigen-specificity platform. Breadth meant the fraction of unique TCRs that were SARS-CoV-2-associated, whereas depth meant the fraction of total T cells that were SARS-CoV-2-associated. Using the MIRA data, every spike-specific TCR was mapped to the spike region that the TCR reacted to and assigned to either a CD4 or a CD8 class. Log10-transformed breadth and depth values were compared by one-way ANOVA with Sidak's multiple comparisons tests. The table was pulled from immuneACCESS by TCRdb, which kept in-frame rearrangements only. Such tables lose some clones; where checked, under half of the loss comes from unresolved V genes, and the rest has no known cause. That table is the source of V, J and clone size, and D and trimming were worked out from the DNA. The sample data list about 120,000 clones, and approximately 83% of these were observed just once. 3.5% to 5% of the sample goes to the ten largest clones.

This sample was included in a study of T cell responses to AZD1222 COVID-19 vaccine (dated by TCRdb to the early 2020s). For the wider study: A total of under 250 trial participants underwent TCR sequencing, of whom 200 to 220 had received two doses of AZD1222 and 26 had received two doses of the MenACWY control vaccine. Trial participants were enrolled into age subgroups of 18-55, 56-69 and 70-plus years, which contained around 150, 28 and 57 TCR-sequenced participants, respectively. On the study overall, not on this receptor specifically: Spike-specific TCR breadth and depth rose significantly after two AZD1222 doses compared with day 0 and with MenACWY recipients. In the small 56-69-year group, the increase in depth fell short of significance, most likely because of low power. Nearly half of unique spike-specific TCRs reportedly recognized epitopes outside regions mutated in the B.1.351 and B.1.1.7 variants. Participants were mostly white British and included more females than males, and it was suggested by the authors that clonal diversity may have been underestimated. Because no samples from the day 14 peak response were available, repertoires could be characterized only after the peak T cell response. The whole spike protein was spanned by vaccine-associated CD4 TCRs, and dominant responses were seen in regions 160-218 and 743-854. Conclusions about previously exposed vaccinees are limited because only five to seven AZD1222 recipients were SARS-CoV-2 seropositive at baseline.

What this sample's time point label stands for: baseline before first vaccination. Interpreted using the paper, the treatment or condition label stands for: meningococcal conjugate vaccine given as trial control. The vaccinee samples were drawn from two UK trials, COV001 and COV002, one of which was a single-blind randomized controlled phase 2/3 trial testing AZD1222 (ChAdOx1 nCoV-19) in healthy adults. For TCRbeta chain sequencing, PBMC samples from trial participants were taken at day 0 and at day 28 after the second dose. From cysteine to phenylalanine, the CDR3 is 15 amino acids long. Only CDR3 DNA is held: 45 bases, read in frame from base 1. In the germline V gene, CDR1 corresponds to MGHRA and CDR2 to YSYEKL. V is reduced by 5 bases and J by 4 bases, leaving a spacing of 17 bases between them.

This material consisted of peripheral blood, taken on day 0 of MenACWY control vaccination. This TCR was sampled from an adult in good health. The rearranged segments are TRBV4-1 and TRBJ1-1; TRBD1 could be the D gene, as 6 bases match. The sequenced DNA is TGCGCCAGCAGCTTAGAGGTCGGGGGCCTCACTGAAGCTTTCTTT. Translation gives CASSLEVGGLTEAFF.